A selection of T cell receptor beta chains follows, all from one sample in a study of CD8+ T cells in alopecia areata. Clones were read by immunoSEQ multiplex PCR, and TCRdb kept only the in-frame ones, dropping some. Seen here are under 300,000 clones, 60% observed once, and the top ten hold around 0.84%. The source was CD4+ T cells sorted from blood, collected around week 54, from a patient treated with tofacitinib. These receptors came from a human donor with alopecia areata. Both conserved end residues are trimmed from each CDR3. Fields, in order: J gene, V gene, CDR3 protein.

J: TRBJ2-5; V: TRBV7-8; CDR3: ASSSGASETQY
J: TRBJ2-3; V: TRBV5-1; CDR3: ASSSSDTQY
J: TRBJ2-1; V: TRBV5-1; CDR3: ASSPSTGFSSYNEQF
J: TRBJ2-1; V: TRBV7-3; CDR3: ASSFRDGNEQF
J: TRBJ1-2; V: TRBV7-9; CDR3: ASSLESEGYT
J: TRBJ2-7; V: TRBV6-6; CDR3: ASSYSVGYEQY
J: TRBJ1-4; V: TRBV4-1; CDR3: ASSQWTPVATNEKLF
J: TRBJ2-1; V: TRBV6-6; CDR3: ASTAGGGGIGEQF
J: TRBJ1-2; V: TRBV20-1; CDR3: SAWDYGYT
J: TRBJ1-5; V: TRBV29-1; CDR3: SVNQGSNQPQH
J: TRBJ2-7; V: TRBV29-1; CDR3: SVRGTGSGEQY
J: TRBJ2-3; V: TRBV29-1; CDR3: SVDTGVDTQY
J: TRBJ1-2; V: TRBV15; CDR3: ATSRDIGNYGYT
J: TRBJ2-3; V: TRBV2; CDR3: ASGSRSSGTDTQY
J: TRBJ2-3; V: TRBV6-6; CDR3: ASSYYRGTDTQY
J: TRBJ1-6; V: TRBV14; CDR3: ASSQQVYNSPLH
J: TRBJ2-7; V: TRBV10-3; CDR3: AISESTSGPYEQY
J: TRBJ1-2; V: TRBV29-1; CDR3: SGASSGDYGYT
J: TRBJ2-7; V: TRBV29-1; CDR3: SAQAPTYEQY
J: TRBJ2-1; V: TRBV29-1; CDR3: SARGYNEQF
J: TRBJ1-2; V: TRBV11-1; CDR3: ASSLLSGQGGYT
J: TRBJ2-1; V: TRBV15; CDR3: ATSSQGLNNEQF
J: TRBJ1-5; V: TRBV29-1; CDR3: SAVSGTGAGQPQH
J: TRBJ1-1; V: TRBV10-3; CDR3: AIGRGGTEAF
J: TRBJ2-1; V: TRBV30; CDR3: AWSEGVPYNEQF
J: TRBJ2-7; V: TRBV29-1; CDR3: SVLRGPHEQY
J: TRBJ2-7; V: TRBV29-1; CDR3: SVARDRSSYEQY
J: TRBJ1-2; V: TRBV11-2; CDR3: ASSHGQGNGYT
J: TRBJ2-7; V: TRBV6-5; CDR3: ASSYSGSYEQY
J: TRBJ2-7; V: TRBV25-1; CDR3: ASRGTGKREQY
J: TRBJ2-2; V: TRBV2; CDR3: ASSVWDTNTGELF
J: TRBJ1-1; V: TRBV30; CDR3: AWSGTEAF
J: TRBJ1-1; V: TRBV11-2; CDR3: ASSLANTEAF
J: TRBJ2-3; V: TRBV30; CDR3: AWSQRFSTDTQY
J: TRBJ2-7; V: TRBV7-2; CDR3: ASSPSPTGGYEQY
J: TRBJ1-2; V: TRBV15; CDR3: ATSRARRGPGYT
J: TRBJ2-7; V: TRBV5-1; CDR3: ASSSTGGHGNEQY
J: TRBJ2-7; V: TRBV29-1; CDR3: SVVQAYEQY
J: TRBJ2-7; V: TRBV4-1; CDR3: ASSQDLKLYEQY
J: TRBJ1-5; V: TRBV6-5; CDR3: ASSYSSNQPQH
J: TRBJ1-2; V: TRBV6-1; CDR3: ASRIWANYGYT
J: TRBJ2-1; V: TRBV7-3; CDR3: ASSPRGPTEEQF
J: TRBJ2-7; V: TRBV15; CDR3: ATSRDRDYEQY
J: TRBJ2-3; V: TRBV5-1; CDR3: ASSFSGADTQY
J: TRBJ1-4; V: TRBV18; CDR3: ASSAGTRIYATNEKLF
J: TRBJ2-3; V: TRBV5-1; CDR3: ASTRTGTDTQY
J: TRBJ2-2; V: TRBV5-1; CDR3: ASSNGQASTGELF
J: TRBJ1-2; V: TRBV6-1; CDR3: ASRDFMRSYGYT
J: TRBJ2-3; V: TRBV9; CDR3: ASSATQGADTQY
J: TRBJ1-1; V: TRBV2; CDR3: ASSEGEVSEAF
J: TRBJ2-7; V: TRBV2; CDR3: ASTQDRGSYEQY
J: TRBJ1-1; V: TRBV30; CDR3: AWGPPGAF
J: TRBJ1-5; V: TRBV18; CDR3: ASSPPSRGGNQPQH